Shown below are 8 T cell receptor beta chains from a single sample sequenced in a study of CD8 T cells in Susac syndrome. RNA was extracted with the RNeasy kit, and a quantity of about 0.45 to 1 ug was reverse transcribed using random hexamers. MiXCR was run by TCRdb on the immunoSEQ multiplex PCR reads, yielding one entry per CDR3 protein. The sample shows around 130,000 distinct CDR3 sequences, approximately 96% of them seen only once. The specimen was CD4+ T cells from PBMCs. The source of these receptors is a human donor with multiple sclerosis.

This clonotype was detected once. The rearrangement links TRBV27 to TRBJ1-2; possible D gene TRBD1, 5 bases. Trimming removed 6 bases at V and 5 bases at J, with 16 bases between. The CDR3 totals 14 residues. The germline V gene has CDR1 MNHEY and CDR2 SMNVEV (reference sequence). CDR3 nucleotides: TGTGCCAGCAGAGGGACCGCCCGCGGGTATGGCTACACCTTC. It translates to CASRGTARGYGYTF.

This clonotype showed up just once. The chain links TRBV28 to TRBJ1-2; D is undetermined. V was trimmed by 6 bases and J by 7 bases, leaving 9 bases between them. The germline CDR1 and CDR2 sequences are MDHEN and SYDVKM. The CDR3 consists of 11 residues. CDR3 in DNA: TGTGCCAGCAGCCCGGGTGCTGGCTACACCTTC. Translating gives CASSPGAGYTF.

The chain links TRBV29-1 to TRBJ2-3, with TRBD2 matching 7 bases. CDR3 length equals 12 residues. The ends lost 7 bases at V and 7 bases at J; junction bases unmatched: 8. The germline gives CDR1 SQVTM, CDR2 ANQGSEA. CDR3: CSGGGFGNTQYF. CDR3 bases: TGCAGCGGCGGGGGATTCGGTAATACGCAGTATTTT.

The gene calls are TRBV28 and TRBJ1-1; maybe TRBD1 (5 bases). Per germline, CDR1 MDHEN and CDR2 SYDVKM. This CDR3 comprises 16 residues. Between the trimmed V and J ends, which lost 5 bases and 10 bases, there was a span of 26 bases. The CDR3 loop reads CASSGSGGPSKAAAFF. The CDR3 DNA sequence: TGTGCCAGCAGTGGATCGGGGGGTCCATCAAAGGCGGCAGCTTTCTTT.

This sequence joins TRBV7-8 and TRBJ2-5, with a possible D match to TRBD2 (6 bases). This CDR3 is 16 amino acids long. Trimming took 2 bases from V and 5 from J, leaving 18 bases between them. The germline V gene has CDR1 SGHVS and CDR2 FQNEAQ. The CDR3 reads CASSLSGRARGETQYF. In nucleotides, the CDR3 is TGTGCCAGCAGCTTAAGTGGCAGGGCCCGGGGGGAGACCCAGTACTTC.

The chain has TRBV20-1 and TRBJ1-1, with a tentative D call TRBD1 (5 bases). The CDR3 totals 13 residues. Per germline, CDR1 DFQATT and CDR2 SNEGSKA (reference sequence). Trimming cost V 5 bases and J 2 bases, with 12 bases left between them. The CDR3 is CSAEGLYNTEAFF. CDR3 nucleotides: TGCAGTGCTGAGGGACTGTACAACACTGAAGCTTTCTTT.

This chain connects TRBV12-3 or TRBV12-4 to TRBJ1-2; possible D gene TRBD1, 5 bases. The CDR3 covers 13 residues. V was pared by 5 bases and J by 8 bases, with 15 bases between. The CDR3 DNA sequence: TGTGCCAGCAGTCTCAGGGAAGTGGGGGGCTACACCTTC. Translated, it gives CASSLREVGGYTF.

This chain connects TRBV30 to TRBJ2-7; perhaps D is TRBD1 or TRBD2 (6 bases each). The CDR3 length is 14 residues. CDR1 is GTSNPN, CDR2 SVGIG, per germline (reference sequence). With 3 bases removed from V and 0 bases from J, the gap between germline ends came to 12 bases. CDR3: CAWRKGGSSYEQYF. The CDR3 DNA reads as TGTGCCTGGAGGAAAGGGGGGAGCTCCTACGAGCAGTACTTC.